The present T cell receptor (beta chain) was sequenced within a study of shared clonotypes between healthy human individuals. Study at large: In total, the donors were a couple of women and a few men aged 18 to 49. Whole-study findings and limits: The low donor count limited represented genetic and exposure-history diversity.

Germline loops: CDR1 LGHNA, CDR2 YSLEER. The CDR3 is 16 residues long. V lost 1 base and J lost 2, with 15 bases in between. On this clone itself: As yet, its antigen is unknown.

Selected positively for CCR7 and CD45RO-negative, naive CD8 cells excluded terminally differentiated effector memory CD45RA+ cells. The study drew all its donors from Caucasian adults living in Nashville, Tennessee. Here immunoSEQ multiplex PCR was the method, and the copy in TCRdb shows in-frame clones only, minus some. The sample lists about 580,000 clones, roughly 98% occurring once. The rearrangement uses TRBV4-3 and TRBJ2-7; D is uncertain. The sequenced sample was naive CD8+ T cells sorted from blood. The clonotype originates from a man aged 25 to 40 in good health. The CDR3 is CASSQVPDHTTYEQYF. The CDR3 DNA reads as TGCGCCAGCAGCCAAGTCCCAGATCACACAACCTACGAGCAGTACTTC.